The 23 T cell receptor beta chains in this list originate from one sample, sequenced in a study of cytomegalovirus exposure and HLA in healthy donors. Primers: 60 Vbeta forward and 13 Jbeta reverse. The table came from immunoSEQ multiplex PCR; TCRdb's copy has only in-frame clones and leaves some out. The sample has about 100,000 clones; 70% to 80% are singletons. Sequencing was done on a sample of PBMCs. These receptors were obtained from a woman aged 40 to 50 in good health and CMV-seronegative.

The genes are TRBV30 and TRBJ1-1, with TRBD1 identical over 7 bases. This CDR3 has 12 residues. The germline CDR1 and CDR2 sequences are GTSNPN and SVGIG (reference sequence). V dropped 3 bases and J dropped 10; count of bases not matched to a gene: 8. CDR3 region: CAWSDRDLRAFF. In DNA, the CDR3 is TGTGCCTGGAGCGACAGGGACCTTCGAGCTTTCTTT. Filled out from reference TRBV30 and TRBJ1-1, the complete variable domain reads SQTIHQWPATLVQPVGSPLSLECTVEGTSNPNLYWYRQAAGRGLQLLFYSVGIGQISSEVPQNLSASRPQDRQFILSSKKLLLSDSGFYLCAWSDRDLRAFFGQGTRLTVV.

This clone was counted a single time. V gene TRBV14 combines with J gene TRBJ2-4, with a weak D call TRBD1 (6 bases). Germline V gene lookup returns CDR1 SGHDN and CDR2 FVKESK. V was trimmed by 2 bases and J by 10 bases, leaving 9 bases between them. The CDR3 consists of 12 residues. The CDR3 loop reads CASSQTQGIQYF. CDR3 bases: TGTGCCAGCAGCCAAACACAGGGAATTCAGTACTTC.

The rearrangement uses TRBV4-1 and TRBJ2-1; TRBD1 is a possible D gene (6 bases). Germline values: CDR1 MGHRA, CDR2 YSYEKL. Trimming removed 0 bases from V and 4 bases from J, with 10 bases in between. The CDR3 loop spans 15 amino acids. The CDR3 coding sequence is TGCGCCAGCAGCCAAGAAGGGACAAGATACAATGAGCAGTTCTTC. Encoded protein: CASSQEGTRYNEQFF.

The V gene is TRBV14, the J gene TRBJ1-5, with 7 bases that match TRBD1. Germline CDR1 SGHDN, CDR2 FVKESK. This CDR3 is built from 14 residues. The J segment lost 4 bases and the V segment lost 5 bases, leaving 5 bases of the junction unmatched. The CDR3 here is CASSYRGTNQPQHF. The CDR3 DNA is TGTGCCAGCAGCTACAGGGGTACAAATCAGCCCCAGCATTTT.

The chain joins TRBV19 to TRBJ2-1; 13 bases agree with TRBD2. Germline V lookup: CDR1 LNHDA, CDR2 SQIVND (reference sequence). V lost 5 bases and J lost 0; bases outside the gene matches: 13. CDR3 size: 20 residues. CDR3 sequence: CASSGGPGLAGTASYNEQFF. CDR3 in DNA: TGTGCCAGTAGTGGGGGACCGGGACTAGCGGGAACGGCCTCCTACAATGAGCAGTTCTTC.

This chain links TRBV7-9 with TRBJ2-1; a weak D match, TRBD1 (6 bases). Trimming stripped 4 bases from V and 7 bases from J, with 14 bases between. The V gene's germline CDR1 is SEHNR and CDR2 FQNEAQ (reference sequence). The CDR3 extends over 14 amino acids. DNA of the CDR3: TGTGCCAGCAGCTCCACTAGAAGGGGGAATGAGCAGTTCTTC. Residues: CASSSTRRGNEQFF. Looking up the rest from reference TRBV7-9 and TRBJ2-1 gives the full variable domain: DTGVSQNPRHKITKRGQNVTFRCDPISEHNRLYWYRQTLGQGPEFLTYFQNEAQLEKSRLLSDRFSAERPKGSFSTLEIQRTEQGDSAMYLCASSSTRRGNEQFFGPGTRLTVL.

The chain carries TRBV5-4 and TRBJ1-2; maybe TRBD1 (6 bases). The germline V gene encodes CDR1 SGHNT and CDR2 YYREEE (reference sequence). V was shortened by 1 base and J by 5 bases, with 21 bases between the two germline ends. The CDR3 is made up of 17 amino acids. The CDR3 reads CASSLWGGPGASYGYTF. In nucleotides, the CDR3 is TGTGCCAGCAGCTTGTGGGGGGGGCCGGGAGCCTCTTATGGCTACACCTTC.

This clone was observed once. CDR3 residues: CASTQRKTGVGTGELFF. For the CDR3, the DNA is TGTGCCAGCACCCAGAGAAAGACAGGGGTCGGCACCGGGGAGCTGTTTTTT. The chain carries TRBV27 and TRBJ2-2; 8 bases match TRBD1. The trim removed 7 bases at V and 4 bases at J, leaving 14 bases unmatched. The length of the CDR3 is 17 residues. The germline CDR1 and CDR2 sequences are MNHEY and SMNVEV (reference sequence).

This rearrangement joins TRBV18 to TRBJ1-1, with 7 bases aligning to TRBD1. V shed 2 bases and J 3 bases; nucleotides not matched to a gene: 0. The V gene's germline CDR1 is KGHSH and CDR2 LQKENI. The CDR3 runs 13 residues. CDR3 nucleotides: TGTGCCAGCTCACCAACAGGGGACACTGAAGCTTTCTTT. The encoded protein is CASSPTGDTEAFF.

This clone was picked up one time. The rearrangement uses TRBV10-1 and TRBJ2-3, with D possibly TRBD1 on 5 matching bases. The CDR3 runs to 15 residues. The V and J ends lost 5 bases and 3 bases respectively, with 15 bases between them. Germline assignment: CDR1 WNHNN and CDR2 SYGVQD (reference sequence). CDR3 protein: CASSQGESMTDTQYF. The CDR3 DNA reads TGCGCCAGCAGTCAAGGGGAATCCATGACAGATACGCAGTATTTT.

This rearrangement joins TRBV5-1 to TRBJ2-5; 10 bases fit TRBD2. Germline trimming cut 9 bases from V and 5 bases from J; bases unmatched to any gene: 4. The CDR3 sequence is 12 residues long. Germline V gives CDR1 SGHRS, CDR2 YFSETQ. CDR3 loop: CAIKREGETQYF. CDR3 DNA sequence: TGCGCCATCAAGCGGGAGGGCGAGACCCAGTACTTC.

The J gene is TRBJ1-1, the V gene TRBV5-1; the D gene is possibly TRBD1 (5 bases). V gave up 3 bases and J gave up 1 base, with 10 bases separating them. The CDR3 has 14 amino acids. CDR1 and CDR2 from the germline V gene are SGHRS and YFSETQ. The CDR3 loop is CASSSSQGNTEAFF. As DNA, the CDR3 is TGCGCCAGCAGCTCATCTCAGGGGAACACTGAAGCTTTCTTT.

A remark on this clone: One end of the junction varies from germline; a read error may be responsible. CDR3 in amino acids: CSSSPTDSLLYGYTF. The CDR3 nucleotides are TGTTCCAGCAGCCCCACCGACAGCCTCCTCTATGGCTACACCTTC. This sequence joins TRBV7-9 and TRBJ1-2; TRBD1 might be the D (5 bases). The CDR3 is made up of 15 amino acids. Germline loops: CDR1 SEHNR, CDR2 FQNEAQ (reference sequence).

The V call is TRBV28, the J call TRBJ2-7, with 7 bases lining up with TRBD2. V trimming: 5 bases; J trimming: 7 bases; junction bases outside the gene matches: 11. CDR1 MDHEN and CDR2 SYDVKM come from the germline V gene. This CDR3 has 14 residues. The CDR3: CASSGGGSLREQYF. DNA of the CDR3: TGTGCCAGCAGTGGGGGGGGTTCCCTTCGGGAGCAGTACTTC.

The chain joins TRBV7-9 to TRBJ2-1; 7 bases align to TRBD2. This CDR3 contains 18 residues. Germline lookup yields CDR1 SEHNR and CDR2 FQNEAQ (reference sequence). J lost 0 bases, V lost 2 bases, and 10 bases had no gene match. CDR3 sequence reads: CASSLWGGESSSYNEQFF. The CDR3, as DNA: TGTGCCAGCAGCTTATGGGGGGGGGAGTCTAGCTCCTACAATGAGCAGTTCTTC.

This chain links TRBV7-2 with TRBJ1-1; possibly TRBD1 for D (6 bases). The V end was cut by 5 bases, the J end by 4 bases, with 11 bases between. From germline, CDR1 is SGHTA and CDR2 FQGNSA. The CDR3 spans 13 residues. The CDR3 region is CASSLLGGTEAFF. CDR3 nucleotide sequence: TGTGCCAGCAGCCTACTAGGGGGCACTGAAGCTTTCTTT.

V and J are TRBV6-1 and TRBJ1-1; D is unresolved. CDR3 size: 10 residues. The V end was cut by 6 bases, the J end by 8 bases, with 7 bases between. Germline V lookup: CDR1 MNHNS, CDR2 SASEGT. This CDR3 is CASREIEAFF. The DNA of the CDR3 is TGTGCCAGCAGAGAGATAGAAGCTTTCTTT.

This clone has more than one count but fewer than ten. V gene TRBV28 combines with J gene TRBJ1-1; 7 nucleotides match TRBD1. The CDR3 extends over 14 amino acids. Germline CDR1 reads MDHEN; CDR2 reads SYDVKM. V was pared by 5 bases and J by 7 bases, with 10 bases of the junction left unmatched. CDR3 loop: CASSRQGTQGEAFF. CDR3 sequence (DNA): TGTGCCAGCAGTCGACAGGGCACTCAAGGTGAAGCTTTCTTT.

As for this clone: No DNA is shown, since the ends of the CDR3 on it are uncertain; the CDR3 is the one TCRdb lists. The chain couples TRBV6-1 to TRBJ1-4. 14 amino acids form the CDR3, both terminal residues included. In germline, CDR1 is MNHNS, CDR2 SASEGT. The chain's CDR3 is CASSVSLLLEKLFF.

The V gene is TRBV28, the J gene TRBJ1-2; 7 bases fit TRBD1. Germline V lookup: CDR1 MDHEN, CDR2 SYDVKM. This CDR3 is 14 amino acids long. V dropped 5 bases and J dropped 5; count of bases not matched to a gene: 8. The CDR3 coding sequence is TGTGCCAGCAGTGCGGGACAGACCCTTTATGGCTACACCTTC. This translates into CASSAGQTLYGYTF.

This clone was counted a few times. The CDR3 DNA is TGCAGCGGTTGGGGGGATCGGGGGAACACTGAAGCTTTCTTT. It codes for CSGWGDRGNTEAFF. This chain connects TRBV29-1 to TRBJ1-1; possibly TRBD1 for D (5 bases). The CDR3 is 14 amino acids. Looked up from germline, CDR1 is SQVTM and CDR2 is ANQGSEA. The germline V and J ends were trimmed by 7 bases and 1 base, with 16 bases remaining between them.

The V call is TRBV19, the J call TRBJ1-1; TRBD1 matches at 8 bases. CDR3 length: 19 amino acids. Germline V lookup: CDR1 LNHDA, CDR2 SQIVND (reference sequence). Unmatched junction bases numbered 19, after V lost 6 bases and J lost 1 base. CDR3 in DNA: TGTGCCAGTAGCCGTGGCGGGACAGGATACCAAACCCGGAACACTGAAGCTTTCTTT. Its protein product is CASSRGGTGYQTRNTEAFF.

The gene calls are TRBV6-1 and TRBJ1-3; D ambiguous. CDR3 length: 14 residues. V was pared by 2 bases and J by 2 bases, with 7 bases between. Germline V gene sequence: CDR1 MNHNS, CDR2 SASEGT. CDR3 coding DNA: TGTGCCAGCAGTGAAAGTGGCCCTGGAAACACCATATATTTT. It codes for CASSESGPGNTIYF.